The 14 T cell receptor beta chains reported below all come from one sample, sequenced in a study of T cell repertoires in cytomegalovirus infection. TCRdb called the reads again in MiXCR, with one record for every CDR3 protein. In the table there are nearly 650,000 distinct CDR3 sequences, approximately 24% of which are singletons. Sequencing used CD8+ T cells from PBMCs. Every receptor here comes from a human donor in good health (CMV status not recorded). Some clones in this sample may be carry-over from other donors' samples.

This clonotype has a handful of counts. V is TRBV6-2 or TRBV6-3 and J is TRBJ1-1, with D tentatively TRBD1 (5 bases). Trimming took 7 bases from V and 3 from J, leaving 15 bases between them. The germline CDR1 and CDR2 sequences are MNHEY and SVGEGT. The CDR3 sequence is 14 residues long. CDR3 sequence: CASKKGIVDTEAFF. Written as DNA, the CDR3 is TGTGCCAGCAAAAAGGGGATTGTAGACACTGAAGCTTTCTTT.

This clonotype was found a few times. One end of the junction varies from germline; a read error may be responsible. The J gene is TRBJ2-2, the V gene TRBV7-7; TRBD2 matches at 13 bases. CDR1 SSHAT and CDR2 FNYEAQ come from the germline V gene (reference sequence). The CDR3 extends over 16 amino acids. The CDR3 loop is CASSSITSGGAGELFF. CDR3 DNA sequence: TGTGCTAGCAGCTCCATCACTAGCGGGGGGGCAGGGGAGCTGTTTTTT.

In this sample, this clonotype turned up a few times. This sequence joins TRBV6-2 or TRBV6-3 and TRBJ2-7, with D unclear. The CDR3 spans 12 residues. Germline loops: CDR1 MNHEY, CDR2 SVGEGT. Trimming took off 8 bases at V and 2 bases at J, with 10 bases between the two ends. CDR3 in DNA: TGTGCCAGCGGCGGCGTGGCCTACGAGCAGTACTTC. It yields the protein CASGGVAYEQYF.

This clonotype showed up just once. The rearrangement joins TRBV2 to TRBJ1-6; a possible D gene is TRBD1 (6 bases). The V end lost 1 base, the J end lost 6 bases, and 13 bases lay between the germline ends. Germline V gene data show CDR1 as SNHLY and CDR2 as FYNNEI. CDR3 length: 16 residues. The CDR3, as DNA: TGTGCCAGCAGTGAAGTGGAGAGGACAGCTAATTCACCCCTCCACTTT. It specifies CASSEVERTANSPLHF.

This clonotype was counted ten times or more. The J gene is TRBJ2-3, the V gene TRBV10-3; D is unclear. Germline CDR1 and CDR2: ENHRY and SYGVKD. V dropped 8 bases and J dropped 6 bases, with 6 bases sitting between them. The CDR3 extends over 10 amino acids. The chain's CDR3 is CAILSDTQYF. CDR3 DNA: TGTGCCATCCTATCCGATACGCAGTATTTT.

This clonotype was detected many times. DNA for the CDR3: TGTGCCAGCAGCCCCGGACAGGGGTATAGCACAGATACGCAGTATTTT. Residues: CASSPGQGYSTDTQYF. The chain is built from TRBV7-2 and TRBJ2-3; 9 nucleotides align to TRBD1. This CDR3 comprises 16 residues. V shed 5 bases, J shed 0 bases, and the junction held 6 bases outside the gene matches. Germline CDR1 and CDR2: SGHTA and FQGNSA.

Details on this clonotype: The CDR3 end shows no conserved phenylalanine or tryptophan, and so a read error is likely. V gene TRBV7-9 combines with J gene TRBJ1-2; D unresolved. CDR3 length: 15 residues. Trimming pared 9 bases from V and 1 base from J, leaving 18 bases between. Germline CDR1 reads SEHNR; CDR2 reads FQNEAQ (reference sequence). This CDR3 is CARSTFQTFNYGYTV. In DNA, the CDR3 is TGTGCCAGAAGCACCTTCCAGACTTTTAACTATGGCTACACCGTC.

The gene calls are TRBV28 and TRBJ2-3; D not certain. This CDR3 region has 11 residues. V lost 4 bases to trimming and J lost 3 bases, with 2 bases between them. Germline V gives CDR1 MDHEN, CDR2 SYDVKM. CDR3: CASSWTDTQYF. The CDR3 bases are TGTGCCAGCAGTTGGACAGATACGCAGTATTTT.

This clonotype has more than one count but fewer than ten. The V and J genes are TRBV5-4 and TRBJ2-1; 11 nucleotides match TRBD2. V was clipped by 1 base and J by 4 bases; unmatched bases: 7. This CDR3 comprises 17 residues. Per germline, CDR1 SGHNT and CDR2 YYREEE (reference sequence). Here the CDR3 reads CASSLKLAGGVYNEQFF. CDR3 sequence (DNA): TGTGCCAGCAGCTTGAAGCTAGCGGGGGGCGTATACAATGAGCAGTTCTTC.

This clonotype was picked up many times. The V and J genes are TRBV7-2 and TRBJ1-4; D is undetermined. Trimming stripped 5 bases from V and 3 bases from J, with 22 bases between. The CDR3 is 18 residues long. The germline gives CDR1 SGHTA, CDR2 FQGNSA. The CDR3 DNA is TGTGCCAGCAGCCCCGAGGCAGTTCCCTTGGGAGCTAATGAAAAACTGTTTTTT. This codes for CASSPEAVPLGANEKLFF.

CDR3 residues: CASSPSGQAVYGYTF. The CDR3 DNA is TGTGCCAGCAGCCCGAGTGGACAGGCCGTCTATGGCTACACCTTC. The chain links TRBV7-9 to TRBJ1-2, with 7 bases identical to TRBD1. V dropped 5 bases and J dropped 4; count of bases not matched to a gene: 10. This CDR3 contains 15 residues. Germline lookup yields CDR1 SEHNR and CDR2 FQNEAQ (reference sequence).

In its sample, this clonotype was seen many times. The chain couples TRBV10-3 to TRBJ2-2; no reliable D call. V was cut by 8 bases and J by 3 bases, with 7 bases left in between. Looked up from germline, CDR1 is ENHRY and CDR2 is SYGVKD. The CDR3 runs 12 residues. The CDR3 loop reads CAIQRDTGELFF. The CDR3 nucleotides are TGTGCCATCCAAAGGGACACCGGGGAGCTGTTTTTT.

V is TRBV4-3 and J is TRBJ2-1, with TRBD2 matching over 9 bases. Germline lookup yields CDR1 LGHNA and CDR2 YSLEER. The CDR3 loop spans 15 amino acids. The trim removed 1 base at V and 7 bases at J, leaving 5 bases unmatched. DNA of the CDR3: TGCGCCAGCAGCCAAGGCGGGGGGGCAGCGAATGAGCAGTTCTTC. It is translated as CASSQGGGAANEQFF.

This clonotype has a count of ten or more. The chain couples TRBV7-3 to TRBJ2-1, with D possibly being TRBD1 or TRBD2 (7 bases each). V was shortened by 3 bases and J by 0 bases, with 18 bases between the two germline ends. Germline assignment: CDR1 SGHTA and CDR2 FQGTGA. The CDR3 sequence is 18 residues long. CDR3 nucleotide sequence: TGTGCCAGCAGCTTGGTGGGAGGGGGCGAGAGCTCCTACAATGAGCAGTTCTTC. This translates into CASSLVGGGESSYNEQFF.